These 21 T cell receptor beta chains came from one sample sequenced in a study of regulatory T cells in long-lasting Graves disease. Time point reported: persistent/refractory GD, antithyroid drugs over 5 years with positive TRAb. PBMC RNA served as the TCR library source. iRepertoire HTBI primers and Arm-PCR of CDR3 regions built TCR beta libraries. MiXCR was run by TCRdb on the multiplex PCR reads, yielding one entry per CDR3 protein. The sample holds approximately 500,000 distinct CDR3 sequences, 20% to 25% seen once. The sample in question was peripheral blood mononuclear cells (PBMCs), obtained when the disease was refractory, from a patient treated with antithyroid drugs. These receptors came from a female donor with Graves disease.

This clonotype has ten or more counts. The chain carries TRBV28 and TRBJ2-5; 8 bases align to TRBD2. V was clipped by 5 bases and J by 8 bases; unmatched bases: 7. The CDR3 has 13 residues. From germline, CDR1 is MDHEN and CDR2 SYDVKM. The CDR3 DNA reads TGTGCCAGCAGTCCATGGACTAGCCTAACCCAGTACTTC. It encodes CASSPWTSLTQYF.

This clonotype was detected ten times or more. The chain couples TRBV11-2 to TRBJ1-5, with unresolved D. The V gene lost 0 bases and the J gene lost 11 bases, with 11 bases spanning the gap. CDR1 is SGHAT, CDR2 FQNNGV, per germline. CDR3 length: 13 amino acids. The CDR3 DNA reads TGTGCCAGCAGCTTAGACCAGGACGGGGCCCAGCATTTT. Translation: CASSLDQDGAQHF.

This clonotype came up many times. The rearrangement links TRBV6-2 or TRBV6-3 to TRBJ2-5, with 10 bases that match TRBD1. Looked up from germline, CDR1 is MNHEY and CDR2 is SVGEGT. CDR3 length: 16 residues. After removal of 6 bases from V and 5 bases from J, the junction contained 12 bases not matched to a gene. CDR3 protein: CASSYTFPGQGETQYF. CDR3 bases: TGTGCCAGCAGCTACACTTTCCCGGGACAGGGGGAGACCCAGTACTTC.

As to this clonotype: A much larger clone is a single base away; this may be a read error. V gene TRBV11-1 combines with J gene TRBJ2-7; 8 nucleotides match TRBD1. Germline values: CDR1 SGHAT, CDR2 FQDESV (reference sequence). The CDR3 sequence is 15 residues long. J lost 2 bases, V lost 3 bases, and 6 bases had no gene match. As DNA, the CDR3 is TGTGCCAGCAGCTTGGACAGGGACACTGCCTACGAGCAGTACTTC. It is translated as CASSLDRDTAYEQYF.

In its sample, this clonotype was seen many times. CDR3 bases: TGCAGTGTGAATGGGGGTCACGAGCAGTACTTC. The encoded protein is CSVNGGHEQYF. This sequence joins TRBV20-1 and TRBJ2-7, with D perhaps TRBD1 or TRBD2 (5 bases each). The CDR3 length is 11 residues. The ends were cut back, 7 bases at V and 5 bases at J, with 12 bases in the middle. CDR1 is DFQATT, CDR2 SNEGSKA, per germline (reference sequence).

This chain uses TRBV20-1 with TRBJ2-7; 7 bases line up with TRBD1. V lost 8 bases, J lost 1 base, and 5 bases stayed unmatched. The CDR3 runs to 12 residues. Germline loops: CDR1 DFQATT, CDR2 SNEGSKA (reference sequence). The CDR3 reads CSPDRDSYEQYF. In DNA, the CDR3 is TGCAGTCCCGACAGGGATTCCTACGAGCAGTACTTC.

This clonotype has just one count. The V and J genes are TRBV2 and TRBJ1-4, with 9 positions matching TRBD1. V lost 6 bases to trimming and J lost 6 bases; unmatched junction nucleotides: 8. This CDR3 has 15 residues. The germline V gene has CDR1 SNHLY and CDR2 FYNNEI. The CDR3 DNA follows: TGTGCCAGCAGCCTACCGGGACAGGGTTATGAAAAACTGTTTTTT. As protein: CASSLPGQGYEKLFF.

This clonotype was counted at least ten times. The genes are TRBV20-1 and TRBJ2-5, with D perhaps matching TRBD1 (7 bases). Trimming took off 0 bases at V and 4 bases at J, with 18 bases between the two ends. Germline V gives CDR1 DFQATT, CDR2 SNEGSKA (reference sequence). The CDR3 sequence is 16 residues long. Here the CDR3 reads CSARDPLTGRSETQYF. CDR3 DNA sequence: TGCAGTGCTAGAGATCCCCTGACAGGGAGGTCAGAGACCCAGTACTTC.

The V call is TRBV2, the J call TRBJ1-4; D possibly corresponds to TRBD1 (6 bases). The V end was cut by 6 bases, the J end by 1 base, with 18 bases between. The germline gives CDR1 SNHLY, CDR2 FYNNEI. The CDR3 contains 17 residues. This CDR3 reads CASRTLQGSGTNEKLFF. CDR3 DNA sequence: TGTGCCAGCAGGACCCTACAGGGCTCGGGAACTAATGAAAAACTGTTTTTT. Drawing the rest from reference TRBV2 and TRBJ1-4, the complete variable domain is EPEVTQTPSHQVTQMGQEVILRCVPISNHLYFYWYRQILGQKVEFLVSFYNNEISEKSEIFDDQFSVERPDGSNFTLKIRSTKLEDSAMYFCASRTLQGSGTNEKLFFGSGTQLSVL.

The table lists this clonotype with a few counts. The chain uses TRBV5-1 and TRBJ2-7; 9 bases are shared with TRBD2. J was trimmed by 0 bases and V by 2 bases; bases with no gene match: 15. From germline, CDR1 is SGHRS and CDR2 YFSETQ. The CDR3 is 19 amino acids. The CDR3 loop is CASSLIGLAGRLASYEQYF. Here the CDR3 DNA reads TGCGCCAGCAGCTTAATTGGGCTAGCGGGAAGGCTCGCCTCCTACGAGCAGTACTTC.

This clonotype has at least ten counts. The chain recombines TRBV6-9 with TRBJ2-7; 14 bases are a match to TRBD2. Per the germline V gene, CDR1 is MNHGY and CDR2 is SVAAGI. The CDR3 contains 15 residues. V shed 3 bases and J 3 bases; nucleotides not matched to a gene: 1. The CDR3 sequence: CASSYGLAGGYEQYF. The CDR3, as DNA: TGTGCCAGCAGTTACGGACTAGCGGGAGGCTACGAGCAGTACTTC.

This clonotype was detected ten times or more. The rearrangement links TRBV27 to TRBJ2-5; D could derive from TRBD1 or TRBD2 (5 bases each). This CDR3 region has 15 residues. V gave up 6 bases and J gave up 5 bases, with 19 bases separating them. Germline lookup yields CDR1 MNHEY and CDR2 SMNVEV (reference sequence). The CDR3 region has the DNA TGTGCCAGCAGCCCTACTAGGACAAGAGGGGAGACCCAGTACTTC. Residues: CASSPTRTRGETQYF.

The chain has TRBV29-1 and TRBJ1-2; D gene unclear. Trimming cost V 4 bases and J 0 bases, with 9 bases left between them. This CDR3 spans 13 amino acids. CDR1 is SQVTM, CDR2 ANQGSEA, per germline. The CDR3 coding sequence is TGCAGCGTTGCAGCCACCTCTAACTATGGCTACACCTTC. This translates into CSVAATSNYGYTF.

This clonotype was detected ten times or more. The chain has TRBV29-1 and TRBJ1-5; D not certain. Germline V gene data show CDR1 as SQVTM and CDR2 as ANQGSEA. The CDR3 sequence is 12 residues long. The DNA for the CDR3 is TGCAGTGTCGGGGAGGGCAATCAGCCCCAGCATTTT. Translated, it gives CSVGEGNQPQHF.

Here the CDR3 reads CASSLVEGPYEQYF. Here the CDR3 DNA reads TGTGCCAGCAGCTTAGTCGAGGGCCCCTACGAGCAGTACTTC. This rearrangement joins TRBV7-2 to TRBJ2-7, with D possibly matching TRBD2 (5 bases). CDR3 size: 14 residues. V lost 1 base, J lost 2 bases, and 9 bases lay in between. From germline, CDR1 is SGHTA and CDR2 FQGNSA.

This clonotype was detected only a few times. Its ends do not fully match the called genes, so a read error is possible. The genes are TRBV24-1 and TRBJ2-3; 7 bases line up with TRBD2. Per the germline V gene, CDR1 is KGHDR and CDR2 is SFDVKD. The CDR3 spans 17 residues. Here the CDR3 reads CASSALLVAGSTDTQYF. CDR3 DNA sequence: TGTGCCAGCAGTGCCCTACTGGTAGCGGGTAGCACAGATACGCAGTATTTT.

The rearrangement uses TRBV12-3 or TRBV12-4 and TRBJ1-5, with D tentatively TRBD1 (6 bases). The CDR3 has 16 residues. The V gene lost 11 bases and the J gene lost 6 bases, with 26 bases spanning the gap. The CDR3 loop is CACQKGGAGASQPQHF. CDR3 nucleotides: TGTGCCTGCCAGAAGGGGGGGGCGGGGGCAAGTCAGCCCCAGCATTTT.

The CDR3 here is CASSSPSGTGKSYEQYF. The CDR3 coding sequence is TGTGCCAGCAGCTCCCCATCCGGGACAGGGAAATCCTACGAGCAGTACTTC. The chain combines TRBV28 with TRBJ2-7; 9 nucleotides agree with TRBD1. Germline-derived CDR1 and CDR2 are MDHEN and SYDVKM. The length of the CDR3 is 17 residues. Trimming at V came to 6 bases and at J to 1 base, leaving 13 bases not matched to a gene.

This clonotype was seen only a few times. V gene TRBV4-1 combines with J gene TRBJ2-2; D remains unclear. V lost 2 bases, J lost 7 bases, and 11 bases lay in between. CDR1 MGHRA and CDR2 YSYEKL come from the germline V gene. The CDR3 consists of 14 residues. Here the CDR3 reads CASSQRVSNGELFF. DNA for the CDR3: TGCGCCAGCAGCCAAAGGGTTTCAAACGGGGAGCTGTTTTTT.

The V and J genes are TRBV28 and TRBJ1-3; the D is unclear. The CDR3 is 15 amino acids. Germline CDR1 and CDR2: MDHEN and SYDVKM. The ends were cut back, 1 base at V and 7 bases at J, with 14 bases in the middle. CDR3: CASSLYGEARNTIYF. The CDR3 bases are TGTGCCAGCAGTTTATATGGGGAGGCGCGGAACACCATATATTTT.

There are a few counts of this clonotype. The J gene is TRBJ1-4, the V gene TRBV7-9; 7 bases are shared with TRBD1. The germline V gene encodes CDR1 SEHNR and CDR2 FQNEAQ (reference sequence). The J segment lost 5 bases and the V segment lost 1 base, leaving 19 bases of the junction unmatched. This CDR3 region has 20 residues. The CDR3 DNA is TGTGCCAGCAGCTTAGGAGTGACAGGGTTAGCCGGTGCCACCAATGAAAAACTGTTTTTT. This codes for CASSLGVTGLAGATNEKLFF. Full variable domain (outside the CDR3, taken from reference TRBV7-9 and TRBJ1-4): DTGVSQNPRHKITKRGQNVTFRCDPISEHNRLYWYRQTLGQGPEFLTYFQNEAQLEKSRLLSDRFSAERPKGSFSTLEIQRTEQGDSAMYLCASSLGVTGLAGATNEKLFFGSGTQLSVL.